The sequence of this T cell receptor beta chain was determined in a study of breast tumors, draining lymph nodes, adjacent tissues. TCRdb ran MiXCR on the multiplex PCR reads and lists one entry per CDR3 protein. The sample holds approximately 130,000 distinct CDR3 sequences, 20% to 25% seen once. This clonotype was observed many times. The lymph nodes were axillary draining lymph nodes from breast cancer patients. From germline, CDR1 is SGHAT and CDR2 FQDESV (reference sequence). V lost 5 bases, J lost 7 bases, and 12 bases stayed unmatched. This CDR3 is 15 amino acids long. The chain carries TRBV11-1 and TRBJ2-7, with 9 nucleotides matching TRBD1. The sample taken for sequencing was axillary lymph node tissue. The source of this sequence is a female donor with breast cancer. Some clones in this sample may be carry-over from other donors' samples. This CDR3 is CASSRGVGQGWEQYF. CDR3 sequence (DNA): TGTGCCAGCAGCCGAGGTGTGGGACAGGGATGGGAGCAGTACTTC.